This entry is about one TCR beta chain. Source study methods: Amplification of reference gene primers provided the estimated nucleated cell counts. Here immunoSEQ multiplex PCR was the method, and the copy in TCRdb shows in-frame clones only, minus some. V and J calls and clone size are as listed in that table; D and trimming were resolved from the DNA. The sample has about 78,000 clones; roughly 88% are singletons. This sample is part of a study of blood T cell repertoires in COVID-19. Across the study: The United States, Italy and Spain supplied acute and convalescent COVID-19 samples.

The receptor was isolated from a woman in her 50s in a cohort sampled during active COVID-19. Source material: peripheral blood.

CDR3 region: CASSLSGVRKQYF. CDR3 DNA: TGTGCCAGCAGTTTATCAGGGGTCCGGAAGCAGTACTTC. The gene calls are TRBV28 and TRBJ2-7, with a weak D call TRBD1 (6 bases). Trimming removed 1 base from V and 8 bases from J, with 12 bases in between. The CDR3 consists of 13 residues. Germline V CDR1 and CDR2: MDHEN, SYDVKM.